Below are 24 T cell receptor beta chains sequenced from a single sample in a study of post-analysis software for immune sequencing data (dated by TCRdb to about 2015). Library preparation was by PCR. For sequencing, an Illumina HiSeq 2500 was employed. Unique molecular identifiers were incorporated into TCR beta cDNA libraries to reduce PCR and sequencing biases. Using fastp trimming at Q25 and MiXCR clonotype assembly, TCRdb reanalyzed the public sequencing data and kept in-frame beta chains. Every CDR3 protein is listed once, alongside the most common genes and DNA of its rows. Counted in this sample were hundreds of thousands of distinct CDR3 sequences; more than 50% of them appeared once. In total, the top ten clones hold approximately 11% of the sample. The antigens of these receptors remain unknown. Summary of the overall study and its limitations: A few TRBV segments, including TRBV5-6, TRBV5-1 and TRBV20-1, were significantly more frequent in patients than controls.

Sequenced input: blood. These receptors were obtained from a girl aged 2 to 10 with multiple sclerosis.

The CDR3 DNA sequence: TGCGCCAGCAGTTCGACAGGGGCTAGCTCCTACAATGAGCAGTTCTTC. Residues: CASSSTGASSYNEQFF. The V and J genes are TRBV5-1 and TRBJ2-1, with TRBD1 matching 8 bases. Losses at the gene ends were 5 bases for V and 0 bases for J; bases not matched to a gene: 7. CDR1 SGHRS and CDR2 YFSETQ come from the germline V gene. The CDR3 spans 16 residues.

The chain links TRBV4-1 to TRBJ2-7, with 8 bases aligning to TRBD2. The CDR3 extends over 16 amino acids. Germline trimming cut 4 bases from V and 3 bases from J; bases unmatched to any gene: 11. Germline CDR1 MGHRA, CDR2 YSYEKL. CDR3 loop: CASSPPQGRGVYEQYF. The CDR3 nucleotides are TGCGCCAGCAGCCCCCCTCAGGGGCGGGGGGTCTACGAGCAGTACTTC.

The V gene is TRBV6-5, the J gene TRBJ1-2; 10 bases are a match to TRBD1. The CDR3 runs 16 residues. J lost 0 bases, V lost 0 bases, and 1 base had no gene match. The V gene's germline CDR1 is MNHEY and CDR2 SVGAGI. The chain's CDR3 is CASSYSGQGANYGYTF. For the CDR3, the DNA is TGTGCCAGCAGTTACTCCGGACAGGGGGCTAACTATGGCTACACCTTC.

The CDR3 sequence: CASSWGLAGDVTDTQYF. DNA of the CDR3: TGCGCCAGCAGCTGGGGACTAGCGGGAGACGTCACAGATACGCAGTATTTT. The chain is built from TRBV5-1 and TRBJ2-3; 14 bases map to TRBD2. This CDR3 contains 17 residues. J gave up 2 bases and V 3 bases, and 5 bases lay outside the gene matches. Germline loops: CDR1 SGHRS, CDR2 YFSETQ.

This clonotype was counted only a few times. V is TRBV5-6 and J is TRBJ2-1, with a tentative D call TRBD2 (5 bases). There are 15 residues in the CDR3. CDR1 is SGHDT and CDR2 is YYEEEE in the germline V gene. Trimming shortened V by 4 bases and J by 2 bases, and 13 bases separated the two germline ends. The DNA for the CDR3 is TGTGCCAGCAGCCCACTAGTGGTGGCCTACAATGAGCAGTTCTTC. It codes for CASSPLVVAYNEQFF.

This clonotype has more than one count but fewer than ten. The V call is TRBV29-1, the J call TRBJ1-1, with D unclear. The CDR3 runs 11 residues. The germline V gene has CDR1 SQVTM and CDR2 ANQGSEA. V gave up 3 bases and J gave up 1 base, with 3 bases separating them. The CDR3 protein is CSVDGNTEAFF. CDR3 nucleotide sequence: TGCAGCGTTGACGGGAACACTGAAGCTTTCTTT. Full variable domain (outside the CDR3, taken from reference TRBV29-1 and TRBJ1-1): SAVISQKPSRDICQRGTSLTIQCQVDSQVTMMFWYRQQPGQSLTLIATANQGSEATYESGFVIDKFPISRPNLTFSTLTVSNMSPEDSSIYLCSVDGNTEAFFGQGTRLTVV.

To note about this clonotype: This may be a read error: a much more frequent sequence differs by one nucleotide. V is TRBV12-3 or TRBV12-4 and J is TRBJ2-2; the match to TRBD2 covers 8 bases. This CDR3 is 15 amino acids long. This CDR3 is CAGSLGLAGTGELFF. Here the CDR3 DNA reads TGTGCCGGCAGTTTAGGGCTAGCGGGCACCGGGGAGCTGTTTTTT.

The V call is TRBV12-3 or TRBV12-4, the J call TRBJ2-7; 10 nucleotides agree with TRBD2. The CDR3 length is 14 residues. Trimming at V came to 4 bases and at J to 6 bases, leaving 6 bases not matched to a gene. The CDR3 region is CASSSSAGGGEQYF. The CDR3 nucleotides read TGTGCCAGCAGTTCCTCAGCGGGAGGGGGCGAGCAGTACTTC.

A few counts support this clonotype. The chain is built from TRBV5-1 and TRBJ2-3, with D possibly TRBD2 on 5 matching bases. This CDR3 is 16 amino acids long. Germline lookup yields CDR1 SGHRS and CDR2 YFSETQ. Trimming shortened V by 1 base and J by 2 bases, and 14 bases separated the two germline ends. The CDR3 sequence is CASSLSDYSTTDTQYF. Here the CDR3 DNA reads TGCGCCAGCAGCTTGTCTGACTACTCCACCACAGATACGCAGTATTTT. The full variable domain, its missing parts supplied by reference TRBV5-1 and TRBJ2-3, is KAGVTQTPRYLIKTRGQQVTLSCSPISGHRSVSWYQQTPGQGLQFLFEYFSETQRNKGNFPGRFSGRQFSNSRSEMNVSTLELGDSALYLCASSLSDYSTTDTQYFGPGTRLTVL.

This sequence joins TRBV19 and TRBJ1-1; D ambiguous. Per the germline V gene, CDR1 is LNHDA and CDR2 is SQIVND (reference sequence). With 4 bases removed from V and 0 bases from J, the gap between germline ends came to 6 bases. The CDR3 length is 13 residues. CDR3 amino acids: CASSTTLNTEAFF. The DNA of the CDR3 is TGTGCCAGTAGTACGACCCTGAACACTGAAGCTTTCTTT. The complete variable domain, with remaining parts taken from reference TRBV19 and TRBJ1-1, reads DGGITQSPKYLFRKEGQNVTLSCEQNLNHDAMYWYRQDPGQGLRLIYYSQIVNDFQKGDIAEGYSVSREKKESFPLTVTSAQKNPTAFYLCASSTTLNTEAFFGQGTRLTVV.

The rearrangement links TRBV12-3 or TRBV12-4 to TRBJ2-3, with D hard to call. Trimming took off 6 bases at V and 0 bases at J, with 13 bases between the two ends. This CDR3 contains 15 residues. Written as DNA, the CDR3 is TGTGCCAGCAGCCTTACGGGCTCTAGCACAGATACGCAGTATTTT. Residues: CASSLTGSSTDTQYF.

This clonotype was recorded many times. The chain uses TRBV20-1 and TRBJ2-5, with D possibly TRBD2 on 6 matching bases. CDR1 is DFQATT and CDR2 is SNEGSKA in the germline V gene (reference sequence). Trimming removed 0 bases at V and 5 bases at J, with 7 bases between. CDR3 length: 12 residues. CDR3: CSARDRGETQYF. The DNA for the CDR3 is TGCAGTGCTAGAGATCGGGGGGAGACCCAGTACTTC.

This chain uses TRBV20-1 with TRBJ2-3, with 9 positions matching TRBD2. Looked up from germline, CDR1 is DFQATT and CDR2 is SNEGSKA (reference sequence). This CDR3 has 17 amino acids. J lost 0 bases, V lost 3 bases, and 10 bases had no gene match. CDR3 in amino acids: CSASPSGRKQSTDTQYF. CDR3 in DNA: TGCAGTGCTAGCCCCAGCGGGAGGAAGCAGAGCACAGATACGCAGTATTTT.

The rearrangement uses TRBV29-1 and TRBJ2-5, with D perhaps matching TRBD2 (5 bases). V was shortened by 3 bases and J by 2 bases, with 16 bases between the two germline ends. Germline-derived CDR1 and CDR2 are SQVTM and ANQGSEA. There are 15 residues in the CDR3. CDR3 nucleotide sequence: TGCAGCGTTGATTTGACCGGGCGGGTACAAGAGACCCAGTACTTC. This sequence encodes CSVDLTGRVQETQYF.

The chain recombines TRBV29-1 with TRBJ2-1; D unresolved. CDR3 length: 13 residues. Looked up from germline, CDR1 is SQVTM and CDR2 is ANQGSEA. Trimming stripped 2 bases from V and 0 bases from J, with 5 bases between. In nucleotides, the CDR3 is TGCAGCGTTGAACAGAGCTCCTACAATGAGCAGTTCTTC. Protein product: CSVEQSSYNEQFF.

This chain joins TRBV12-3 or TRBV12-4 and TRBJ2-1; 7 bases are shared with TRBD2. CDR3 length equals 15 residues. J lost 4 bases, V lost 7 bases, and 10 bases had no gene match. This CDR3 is CASKLGGSQYNEQFF. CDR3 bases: TGTGCCAGCAAACTAGGCGGGAGCCAATACAATGAGCAGTTCTTC.

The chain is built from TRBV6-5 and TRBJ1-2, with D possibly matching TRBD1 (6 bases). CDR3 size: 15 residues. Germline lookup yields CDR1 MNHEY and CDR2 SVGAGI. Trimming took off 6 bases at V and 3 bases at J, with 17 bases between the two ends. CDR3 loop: CASRSHGTYDYGYTF. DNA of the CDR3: TGTGCCAGCAGGTCTCACGGGACATACGACTATGGCTACACCTTC.

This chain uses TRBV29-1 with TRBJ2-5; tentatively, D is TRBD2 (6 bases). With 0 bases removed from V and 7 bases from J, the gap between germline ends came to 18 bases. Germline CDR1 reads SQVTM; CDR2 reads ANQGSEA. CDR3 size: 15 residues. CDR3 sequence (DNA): TGCAGCGTTGAAGAAAGGGCGGGACGGCTAGTGACCCAGTACTTC. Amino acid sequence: CSVEERAGRLVTQYF.

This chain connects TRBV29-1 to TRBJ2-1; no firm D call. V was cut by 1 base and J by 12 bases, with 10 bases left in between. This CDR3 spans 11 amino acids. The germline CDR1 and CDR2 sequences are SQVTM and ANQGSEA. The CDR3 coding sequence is TGCAGCGTTGAAGCCCCGGCAGGGCAGTTCTTC. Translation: CSVEAPAGQFF.

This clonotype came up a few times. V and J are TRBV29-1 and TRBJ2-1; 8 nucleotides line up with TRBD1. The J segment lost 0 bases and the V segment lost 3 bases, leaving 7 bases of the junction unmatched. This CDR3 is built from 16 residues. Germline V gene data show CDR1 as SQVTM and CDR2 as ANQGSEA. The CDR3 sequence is CSVDGGQEGSYNEQFF. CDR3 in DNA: TGCAGCGTTGACGGGGGACAGGAGGGCTCCTACAATGAGCAGTTCTTC.

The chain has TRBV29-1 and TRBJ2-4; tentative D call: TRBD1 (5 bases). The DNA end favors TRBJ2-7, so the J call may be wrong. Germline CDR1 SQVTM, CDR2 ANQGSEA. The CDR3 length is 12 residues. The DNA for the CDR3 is TGCAGCGTTGTGGGTCAGGGCCTCGAGCAGTACTTC. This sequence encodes CSVVGQGLEQYF.

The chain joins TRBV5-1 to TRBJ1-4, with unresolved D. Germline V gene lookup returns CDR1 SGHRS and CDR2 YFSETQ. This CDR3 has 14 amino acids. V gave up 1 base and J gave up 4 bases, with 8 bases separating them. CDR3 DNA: TGCGCCAGCAGCTTGTCCCAGCTTAATGAAAAACTGTTTTTT. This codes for CASSLSQLNEKLFF.

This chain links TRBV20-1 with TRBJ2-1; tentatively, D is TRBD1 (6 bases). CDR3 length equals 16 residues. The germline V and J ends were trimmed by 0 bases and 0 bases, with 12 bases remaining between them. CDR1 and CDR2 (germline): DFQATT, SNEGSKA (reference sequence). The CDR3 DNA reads TGCAGTGCTAGAGACAGGGGTCTGAGCTCCTACAATGAGCAGTTCTTC. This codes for CSARDRGLSSYNEQFF.

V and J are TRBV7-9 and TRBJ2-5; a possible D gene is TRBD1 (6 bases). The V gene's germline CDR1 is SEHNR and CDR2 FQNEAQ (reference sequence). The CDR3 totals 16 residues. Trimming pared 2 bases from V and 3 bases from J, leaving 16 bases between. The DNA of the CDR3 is TGTGCCAGCAGCTTACCGATCCGGACAGCAGAAGAGACCCAGTACTTC. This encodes CASSLPIRTAEETQYF.